Each of the 18 T cell receptor beta chains below was sequenced from the same sample in a study of cytomegalovirus exposure and HLA in healthy donors. Profiled with immunoSEQ multiplex PCR; TCRdb holds only in-frame clones, not every one. The sample has some 250,000 clones, 90% seen once. The specimen was PBMCs. The receptors derive from a woman in her twenties or thirties in good health and CMV-seronegative.

The chain couples TRBV7-9 to TRBJ2-5; 10 bases line up with TRBD2. The ends lost 5 bases at V and 4 bases at J; junction bases unmatched: 4. The CDR3 contains 14 residues. CDR1 is SEHNR, CDR2 FQNEAQ, per germline (reference sequence). CDR3 amino acids: CASSTGLALETQYF. For the CDR3, the DNA is TGTGCCAGCAGCACGGGACTAGCGTTAGAGACCCAGTACTTC.

J is TRBJ2-5 and V is TRBV27, with D maybe TRBD1 (6 bases). This CDR3 has 15 amino acids. V was clipped by 0 bases and J by 7 bases, with 15 bases between them. Germline assignment: CDR1 MNHEY and CDR2 SMNVEV (reference sequence). CDR3 in DNA: TGTGCCAGCAGTTTATCGACAGGCCCGCAGGCGACCCAGTACTTC. Translating gives CASSLSTGPQATQYF.

The chain has TRBV4-1 and TRBJ2-2; no clear D. The V and J ends lost 3 bases and 7 bases respectively, with 9 bases between them. CDR1 is MGHRA and CDR2 is YSYEKL in the germline V gene. This CDR3 is built from 13 residues. This CDR3 reads CASSHQPVGELFF. CDR3 sequence (DNA): TGCGCCAGCAGCCACCAACCCGTCGGGGAGCTGTTTTTT.

The V call is TRBV27, the J call TRBJ2-7, with D tentatively TRBD2 (6 bases). Trimming removed 3 bases from V and 2 bases from J, with 17 bases in between. This CDR3 has 16 residues. CDR1 and CDR2 from the germline V gene are MNHEY and SMNVEV (reference sequence). CDR3: CASSFSSSSGTYEQYF. The DNA of the CDR3 is TGTGCCAGCAGTTTTTCCAGCAGTAGCGGTACCTACGAGCAGTACTTC.

The count of this clone is one. The chain joins TRBV4-2 to TRBJ2-7, with D possibly being TRBD2 (5 bases). The CDR3 consists of 15 residues. Germline CDR1 and CDR2: LGHNA and YNFKEQ. Trimming took off 5 bases at V and 2 bases at J, with 16 bases between the two ends. CDR3 residues: CASSGRRDFTYEQYF. CDR3 DNA: TGTGCCAGCAGCGGACGACGGGATTTTACCTACGAGCAGTACTTC.

In this sample, this clone turned up once. This chain joins TRBV13 and TRBJ2-7; TRBD2 might be the D (6 bases). Trimming stripped 1 base from V and 6 bases from J, with 7 bases between. The CDR3 contains 12 residues. The germline CDR1 and CDR2 sequences are PRHDT and FYEKMQ (reference sequence). CDR3 in DNA: TGTGCCAGCAGCTTAGTGGGGGGCGAGCAGTACTTC. Its translation is CASSLVGGEQYF.

V is TRBV5-1 and J is TRBJ2-3, with TRBD2 identical over 10 bases. V lost 4 bases, J lost 3 bases, and 11 bases stayed unmatched. The length of the CDR3 is 17 residues. The V gene's germline CDR1 is SGHRS and CDR2 YFSETQ. CDR3: CASSLRTSGGRTDTQYF. CDR3 in DNA: TGCGCCAGCAGCCTGCGGACTAGCGGAGGGAGGACAGATACGCAGTATTTT. The variable domain in full, completed from reference TRBV5-1 and TRBJ2-3, reads KAGVTQTPRYLIKTRGQQVTLSCSPISGHRSVSWYQQTPGQGLQFLFEYFSETQRNKGNFPGRFSGRQFSNSRSEMNVSTLELGDSALYLCASSLRTSGGRTDTQYFGPGTRLTVL.

The chain has TRBV28 and TRBJ2-3; 8 bases are a match to TRBD2. CDR3 size: 14 residues. Germline CDR1 MDHEN, CDR2 SYDVKM. V dropped 3 bases and J dropped 5; count of bases not matched to a gene: 4. CDR3 DNA: TGTGCCAGCAGTTTGAGCGGGAGCGGAGATACGCAGTATTTT. Translation gives CASSLSGSGDTQYF.

The genes are TRBV27 and TRBJ2-1, with a possible D match to TRBD2 (5 bases). V gave up 3 bases and J gave up 10 bases, with 10 bases separating them. The CDR3 loop spans 12 amino acids. Germline CDR1 MNHEY, CDR2 SMNVEV (reference sequence). CDR3 coding DNA: TGTGCCAGCAGTTTTCGGGGTGGCGAGCAGTTCTTC. Encoded protein: CASSFRGGEQFF.

The chain recombines TRBV7-9 with TRBJ2-3, with D possibly matching TRBD1 (8 bases). This CDR3 has 18 amino acids. Trimming took off 2 bases at V and 3 bases at J, with 21 bases between the two ends. CDR1 and CDR2 (germline): SEHNR, FQNEAQ (reference sequence). As DNA, the CDR3 is TGTGCCAGCAGCTTAAATCGGGCCGGACAGGGACTAACAGATACGCAGTATTTT. Residues: CASSLNRAGQGLTDTQYF.

The rearrangement uses TRBV27 and TRBJ2-2; 8 bases map to TRBD2. The germline gives CDR1 MNHEY, CDR2 SMNVEV (reference sequence). This CDR3 is built from 15 residues. With 6 bases clipped from V and 3 bases from J, the junction kept 6 bases outside the gene matches. CDR3 region: CASSWMTSDTGELFF. In nucleotides, the CDR3 is TGTGCCAGCAGCTGGATGACTAGCGACACCGGGGAGCTGTTTTTT.

DNA for the CDR3: TGTGCCAGCAGCCCAGCCAGAGGAAATGGCTACACCTTC. It translates to CASSPARGNGYTF. V and J are TRBV4-2 and TRBJ1-2; D not certain. V gave up 4 bases and J gave up 6 bases, with 12 bases separating them. Germline CDR1 is LGHNA and CDR2 is YNFKEQ. CDR3 size: 13 residues.

V is TRBV18 and J is TRBJ2-3, with 10 bases identical to TRBD2. V was pared by 1 base and J by 4 bases, with 5 bases of the junction left unmatched. This CDR3 is 16 amino acids long. CDR1 is KGHSH, CDR2 LQKENI, per germline. Here the CDR3 reads CASSPQGLAGADTQYF. In nucleotides, the CDR3 is TGTGCCAGCTCACCACAGGGGCTAGCGGGAGCAGATACGCAGTATTTT.

J is TRBJ2-7 and V is TRBV29-1; 7 positions match TRBD2. Germline values: CDR1 SQVTM, CDR2 ANQGSEA. This CDR3 has 13 residues. V trimming: 3 bases; J trimming: 3 bases; junction bases outside the gene matches: 5. The CDR3 region has the DNA TGCAGCGTTGAGGGAGGGCCCTTCTACGAGCAGTACTTC. Encoded protein: CSVEGGPFYEQYF.

The chain links TRBV18 to TRBJ2-7, with 13 bases lining up with TRBD2. The CDR3 is 15 amino acids. Germline V gives CDR1 KGHSH, CDR2 LQKENI. The V and J ends lost 3 bases and 5 bases, in that order; junction bases with no gene match: 4. CDR3 sequence reads: CASSPGTSGNHEQYF. As DNA, the CDR3 is TGTGCCAGCTCACCGGGGACTAGCGGGAACCACGAGCAGTACTTC.

This chain joins TRBV18 and TRBJ2-5, with unresolved D. Germline V gene lookup returns CDR1 KGHSH and CDR2 LQKENI. V was pared by 1 base and J by 3 bases, with 9 bases between. The CDR3 is 14 residues long. The CDR3 is CASSPQGYEETQYF. In DNA, the CDR3 is TGTGCCAGCTCACCACAGGGTTATGAAGAGACCCAGTACTTC. Using reference TRBV18 and TRBJ2-5 for the parts outside the CDR3, the full variable domain is NAGVMQNPRHLVRRRGQEARLRCSPMKGHSHVYWYRQLPEEGLKFMVYLQKENIIDESGMPKERFSAEFPKEGPSILRIQQVVRGDSAAYFCASSPQGYEETQYFGPGTRLLVL.

The chain has TRBV29-1 and TRBJ1-2; 10 bases agree with TRBD1. The junction had 11 bases not matched to a gene; V was cut back by 3 bases and J by 4 bases. This CDR3 spans 16 amino acids. CDR1 SQVTM and CDR2 ANQGSEA come from the germline V gene. The chain's CDR3 is CSVEEPGQGRGYGYTF. The DNA for the CDR3 is TGCAGCGTTGAGGAACCGGGACAGGGGCGGGGCTATGGCTACACCTTC.

This chain joins TRBV11-2 and TRBJ2-4; D might be TRBD1 (6 bases). The CDR3 sequence is 14 residues long. Trimming pared 6 bases from V and 8 bases from J, leaving 17 bases between. CDR1 and CDR2 (germline): SGHAT, FQNNGV. The CDR3 reads CASRPVRGNDIQYF. As DNA, the CDR3 is TGTGCCAGCAGGCCCGTTAGGGGGAACGACATTCAGTACTTC.